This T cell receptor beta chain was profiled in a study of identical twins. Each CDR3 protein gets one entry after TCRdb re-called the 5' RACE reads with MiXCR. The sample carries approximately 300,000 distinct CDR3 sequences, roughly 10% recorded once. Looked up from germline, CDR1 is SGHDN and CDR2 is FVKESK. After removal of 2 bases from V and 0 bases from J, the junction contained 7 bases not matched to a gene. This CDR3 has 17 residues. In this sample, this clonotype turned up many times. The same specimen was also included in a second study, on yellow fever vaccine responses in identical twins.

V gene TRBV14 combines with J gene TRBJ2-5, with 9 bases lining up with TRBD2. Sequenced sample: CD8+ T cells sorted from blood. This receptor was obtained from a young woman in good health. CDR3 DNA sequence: TGTGCCAGCAGCCAATCTACGCTAGCGGGGTACCAAGAGACCCAGTACTTC. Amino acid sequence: CASSQSTLAGYQETQYF. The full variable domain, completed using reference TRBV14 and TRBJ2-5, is EAGVTQFPSHSVIEKGQTVTLRCDPISGHDNLYWYRRVMGKEIKFLLHFVKESKQDESGMPNNRFLAERTGGTYSTLKVQPAELEDSGVYFCASSQSTLAGYQETQYFGPGTRLLVL.